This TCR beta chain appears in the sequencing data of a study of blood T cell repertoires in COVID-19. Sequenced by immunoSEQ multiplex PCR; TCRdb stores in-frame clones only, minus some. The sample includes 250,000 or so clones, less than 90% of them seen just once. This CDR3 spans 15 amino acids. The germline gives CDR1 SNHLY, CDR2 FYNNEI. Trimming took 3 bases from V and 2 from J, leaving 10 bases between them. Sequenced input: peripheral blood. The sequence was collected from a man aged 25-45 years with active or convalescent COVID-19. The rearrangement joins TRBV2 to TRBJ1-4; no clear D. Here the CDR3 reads CASSDWRSTNEKLFF. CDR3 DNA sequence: TGTGCCAGCAGTGATTGGCGGAGCACTAATGAAAAACTGTTTTTT.